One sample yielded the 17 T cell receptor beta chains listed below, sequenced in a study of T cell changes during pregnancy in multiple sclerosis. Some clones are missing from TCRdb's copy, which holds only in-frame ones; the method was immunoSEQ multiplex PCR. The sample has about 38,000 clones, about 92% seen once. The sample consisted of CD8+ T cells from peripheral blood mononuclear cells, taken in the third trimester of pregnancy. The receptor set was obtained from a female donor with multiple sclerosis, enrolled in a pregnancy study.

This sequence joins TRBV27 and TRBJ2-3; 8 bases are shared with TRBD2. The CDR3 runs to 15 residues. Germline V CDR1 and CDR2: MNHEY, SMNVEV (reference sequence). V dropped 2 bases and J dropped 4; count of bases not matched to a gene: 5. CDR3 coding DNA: TGTGCCAGCAGTTTACTCTCGGGGGGGGCAGATACGCAGTATTTT. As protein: CASSLLSGGADTQYF.

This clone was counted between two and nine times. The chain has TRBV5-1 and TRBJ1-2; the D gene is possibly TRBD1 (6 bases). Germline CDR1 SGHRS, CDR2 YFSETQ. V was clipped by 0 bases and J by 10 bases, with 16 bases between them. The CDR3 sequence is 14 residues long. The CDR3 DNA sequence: TGCGCCAGCAGCTTGGTTGGGACAAGGGGTGACTACACCTTC. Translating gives CASSLVGTRGDYTF.

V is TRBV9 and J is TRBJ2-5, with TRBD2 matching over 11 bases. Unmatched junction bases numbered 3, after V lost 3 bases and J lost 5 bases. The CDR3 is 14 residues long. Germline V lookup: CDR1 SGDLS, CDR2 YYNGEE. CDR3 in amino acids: CASSGSGGAETQYF. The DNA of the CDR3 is TGTGCCAGCAGCGGTAGCGGGGGGGCCGAGACCCAGTACTTC.

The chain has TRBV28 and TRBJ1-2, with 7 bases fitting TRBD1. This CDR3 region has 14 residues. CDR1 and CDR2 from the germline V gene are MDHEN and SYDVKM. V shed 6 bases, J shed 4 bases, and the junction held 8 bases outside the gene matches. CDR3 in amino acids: CASRATGVIYGYTF. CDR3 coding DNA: TGTGCCAGCAGGGCAACAGGGGTTATCTATGGCTACACCTTC.

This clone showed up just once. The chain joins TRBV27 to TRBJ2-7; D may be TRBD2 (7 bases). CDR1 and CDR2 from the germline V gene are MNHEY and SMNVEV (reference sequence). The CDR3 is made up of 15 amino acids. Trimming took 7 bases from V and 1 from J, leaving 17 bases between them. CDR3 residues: CASTSGASGSYEQYF. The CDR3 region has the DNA TGTGCCAGCACCTCGGGGGCTAGCGGATCCTACGAGCAGTACTTC.

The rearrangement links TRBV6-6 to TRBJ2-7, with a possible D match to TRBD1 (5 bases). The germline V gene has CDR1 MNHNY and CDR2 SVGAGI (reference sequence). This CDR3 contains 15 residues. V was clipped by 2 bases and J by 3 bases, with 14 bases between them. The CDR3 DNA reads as TGTGCCAGCAGTTACCATCAGACAGCCAGCTACGAGCAGTACTTC. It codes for CASSYHQTASYEQYF.

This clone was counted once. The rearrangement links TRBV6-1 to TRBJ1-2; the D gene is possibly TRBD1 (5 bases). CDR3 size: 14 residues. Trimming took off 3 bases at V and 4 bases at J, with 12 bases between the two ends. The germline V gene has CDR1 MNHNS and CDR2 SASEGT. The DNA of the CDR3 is TGTGCCAGCAGTGATAGGGCAGGGTTCTATGGCTACACCTTC. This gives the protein CASSDRAGFYGYTF.

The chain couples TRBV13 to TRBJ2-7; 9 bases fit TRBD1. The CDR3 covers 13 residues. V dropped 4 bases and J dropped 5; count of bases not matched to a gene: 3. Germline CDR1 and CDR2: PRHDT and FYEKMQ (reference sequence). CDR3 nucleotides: TGTGCCAGCAGCTCGGACAGGGGCGACGAGCAGTACTTC. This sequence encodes CASSSDRGDEQYF.

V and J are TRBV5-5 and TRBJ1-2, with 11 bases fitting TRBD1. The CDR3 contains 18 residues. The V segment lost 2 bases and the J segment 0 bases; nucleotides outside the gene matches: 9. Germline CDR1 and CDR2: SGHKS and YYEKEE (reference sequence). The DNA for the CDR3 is TGTGCCAGCAGCTTCCGGGACAGGGGGAGGATTGCTAACTATGGCTACACCTTC. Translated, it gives CASSFRDRGRIANYGYTF.

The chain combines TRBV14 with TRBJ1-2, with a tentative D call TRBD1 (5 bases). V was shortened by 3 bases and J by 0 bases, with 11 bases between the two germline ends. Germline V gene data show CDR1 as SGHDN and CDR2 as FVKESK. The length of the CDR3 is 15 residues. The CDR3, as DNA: TGTGCCAGCAGCCATGGACACTTAGCTAACTATGGCTACACCTTC. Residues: CASSHGHLANYGYTF. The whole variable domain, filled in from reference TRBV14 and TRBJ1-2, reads EAGVTQFPSHSVIEKGQTVTLRCDPISGHDNLYWYRRVMGKEIKFLLHFVKESKQDESGMPNNRFLAERTGGTYSTLKVQPAELEDSGVYFCASSHGHLANYGYTFGSGTRLTVV.

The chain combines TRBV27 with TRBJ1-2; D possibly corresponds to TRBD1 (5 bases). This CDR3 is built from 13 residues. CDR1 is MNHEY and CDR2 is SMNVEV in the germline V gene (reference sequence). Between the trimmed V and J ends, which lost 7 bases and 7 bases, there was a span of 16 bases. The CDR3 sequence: CASIGSGSSGYTF. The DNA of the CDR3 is TGTGCCAGCATCGGCTCAGGGTCGTCTGGCTACACCTTC.

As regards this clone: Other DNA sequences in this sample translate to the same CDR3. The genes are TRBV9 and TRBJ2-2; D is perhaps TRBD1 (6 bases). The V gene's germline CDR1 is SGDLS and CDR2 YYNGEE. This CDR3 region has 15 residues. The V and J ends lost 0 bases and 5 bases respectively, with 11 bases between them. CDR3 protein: CASSVGGGGTGELFF. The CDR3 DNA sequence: TGTGCCAGCAGCGTAGGTGGGGGCGGTACCGGGGAGCTGTTTTTT.

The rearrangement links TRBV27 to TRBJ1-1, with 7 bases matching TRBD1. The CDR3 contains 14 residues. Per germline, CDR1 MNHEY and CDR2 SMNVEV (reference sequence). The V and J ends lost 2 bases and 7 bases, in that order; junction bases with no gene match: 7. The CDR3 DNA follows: TGTGCCAGCAGTTTACTACCAGGGGGGTATGAAGCTTTCTTT. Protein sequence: CASSLLPGGYEAFF.

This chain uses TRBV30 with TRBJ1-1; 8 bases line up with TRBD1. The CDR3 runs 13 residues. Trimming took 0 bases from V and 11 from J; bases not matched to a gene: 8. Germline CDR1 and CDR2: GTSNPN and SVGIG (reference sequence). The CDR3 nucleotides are TGTGCCTGGAGTGTAGCAGGGGGCGCTGGGGCTTTCTTT. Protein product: CAWSVAGGAGAFF.

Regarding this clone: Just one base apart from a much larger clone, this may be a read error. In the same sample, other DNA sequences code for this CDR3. CDR3 loop: CSVDRNTEAFF. CDR3 DNA: TGCAGCGTTGATAGGAACACTGAAGCTTTCTTT. The chain employs TRBV29-1 and TRBJ1-1; D call uncertain. CDR1 and CDR2 (germline): SQVTM, ANQGSEA. CDR3 size: 11 residues. V was trimmed by 3 bases and J by 1 base, leaving 3 bases between them.

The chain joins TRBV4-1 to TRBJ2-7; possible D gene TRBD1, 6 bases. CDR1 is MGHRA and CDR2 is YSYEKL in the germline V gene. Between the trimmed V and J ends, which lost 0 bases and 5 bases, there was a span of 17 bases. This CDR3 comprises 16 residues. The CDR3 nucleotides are TGCGCCAGCAGCCAAGATTGGGCGCAGGGGTGGGACGAGCAGTACTTC. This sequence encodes CASSQDWAQGWDEQYF.

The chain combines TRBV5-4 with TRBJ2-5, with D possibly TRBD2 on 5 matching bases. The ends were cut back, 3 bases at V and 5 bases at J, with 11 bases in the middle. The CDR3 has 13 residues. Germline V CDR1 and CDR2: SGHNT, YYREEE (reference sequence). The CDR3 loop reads CASSSLGAETQYF. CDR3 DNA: TGTGCCAGCAGCTCACTAGGAGCGGAGACCCAGTACTTC.